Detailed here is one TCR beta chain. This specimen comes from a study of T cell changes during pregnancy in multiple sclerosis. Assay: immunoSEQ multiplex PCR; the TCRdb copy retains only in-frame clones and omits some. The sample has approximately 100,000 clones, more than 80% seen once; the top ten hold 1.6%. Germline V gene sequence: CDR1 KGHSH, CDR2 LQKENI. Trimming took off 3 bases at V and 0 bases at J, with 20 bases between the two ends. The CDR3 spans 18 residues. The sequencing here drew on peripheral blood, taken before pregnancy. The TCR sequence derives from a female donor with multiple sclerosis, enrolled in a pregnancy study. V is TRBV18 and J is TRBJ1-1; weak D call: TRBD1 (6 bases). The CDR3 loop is CASSPRIGQTSMNTEAFF. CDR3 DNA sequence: TGTGCCAGCTCACCTCGAATAGGACAGACTTCAATGAACACTGAAGCTTTCTTT.